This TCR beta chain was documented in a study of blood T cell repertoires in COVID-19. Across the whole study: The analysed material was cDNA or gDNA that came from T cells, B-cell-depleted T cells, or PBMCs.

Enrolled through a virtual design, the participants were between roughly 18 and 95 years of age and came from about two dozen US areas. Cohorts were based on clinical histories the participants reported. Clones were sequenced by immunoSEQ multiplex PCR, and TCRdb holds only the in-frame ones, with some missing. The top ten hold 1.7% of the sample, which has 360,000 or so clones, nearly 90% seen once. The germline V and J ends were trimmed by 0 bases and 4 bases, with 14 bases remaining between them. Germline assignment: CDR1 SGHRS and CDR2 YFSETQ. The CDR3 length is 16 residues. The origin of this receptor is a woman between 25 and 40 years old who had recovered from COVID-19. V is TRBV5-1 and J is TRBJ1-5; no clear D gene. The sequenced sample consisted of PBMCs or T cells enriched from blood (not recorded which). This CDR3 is CASSLGSGNGNQPQHF. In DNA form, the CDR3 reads TGCGCCAGCAGCTTGGGGTCGGGAAATGGAAATCAGCCCCAGCATTTT. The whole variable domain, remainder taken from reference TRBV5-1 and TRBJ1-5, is KAGVTQTPRYLIKTRGQQVTLSCSPISGHRSVSWYQQTPGQGLQFLFEYFSETQRNKGNFPGRFSGRQFSNSRSEMNVSTLELGDSALYLCASSLGSGNGNQPQHFGDGTRLSIL.